This paragraph covers one T cell receptor (beta chain) sequence. Antigen: not known. This sample stems from a study of monozygotic twins with inflammatory bowel disease. General observations from the study: Perhaps reflecting limited power, concordant and discordant twins did not differ in repertoire similarity. Patients with IBD had less TCRbeta diversity (inverse Simpson) than their healthy co-twins.

The CDR3 extends over 14 amino acids. Germline CDR1 is DFQATT and CDR2 is SNEGSKA (reference sequence). Both TCRalpha and TCRbeta cDNA were subjected to two nested PCRs lasting about 17 and 10 cycles. TCRdb reprocessed the 5' RACE reads and reports one entry per CDR3 protein, with no DNA. This repertoire comprises some 130,000 distinct CDR3 sequences; its ten largest clones make up around 1.3%. The clonotype originates from a human donor with ulcerative colitis or Crohn's disease, or a healthy co-twin of an affected twin (not recorded which). What was sequenced was blood. The J gene is TRBJ1-5, the V gene TRBV20-1; TCRdb's D gene call, TRBD1, goes unchecked for lack of DNA. The CDR3: CSALGQGSNQPQHF.